This TCR beta chain was captured by sequencing in a study of graft-versus-host responses after intestinal transplantation. CDR3 size: 15 residues. The V and J ends lost 1 base and 0 bases respectively, with 10 bases between them. Germline-derived CDR1 and CDR2 are SGHNT and YENEEA. Data came from immunoSEQ multiplex PCR; TCRdb stores just in-frame clones and leaves some out. The data contain 130,000 or so clones, approximately 90% of them singletons. The study, taken as a whole, reports: Allograft graft-versus-host to host-versus-graft clonal ratios ran high in patients with graft-donor T cell macrochimerism. Early post-transplant HvG declines tracked with peak circulating GvH clone levels. Analysis identified GvH clones in recipient marrow, with some appearing first in ileum or blood.

A remark on this clone: Its antigen remains unknown.

Sample: unstimulated CD4+ T cells sorted from spleen or lymph node cells, taken before intestinal transplant. The origin of this receptor is a human donor who received an intestinal transplant. This chain connects TRBV11-3 to TRBJ2-7, with D unclear. The CDR3 here is CASSLAWTGSYEQYF. CDR3 in DNA: TGTGCCAGCAGCTTAGCCTGGACGGGCTCCTACGAGCAGTACTTC.